Sequencing of this T cell receptor (beta chain) was carried out in a study of technical replicates of blood from a few donors. Trimming took 1 base from V and 5 from J; bases not matched to a gene: 2. The CDR3 covers 15 residues. Germline lookup yields CDR1 SGHRS and CDR2 YFSETQ. This table comes from immunoSEQ multiplex PCR, and its TCRdb copy is limited to in-frame clones, with some not included. In the table there are about 83,000 clones, more than 90% of which are singletons. This clonotype was sampled from a human donor in good health. Sequencing input: T cells isolated from PBMCs. V and J are TRBV5-1 and TRBJ2-1; TRBD2 matches 11 bases. CDR3: CASSLTSGRNNEQFF. In DNA form, the CDR3 reads TGCGCCAGCAGCTTGACTAGCGGGAGAAACAATGAGCAGTTCTTC. The full variable domain, rest sourced from reference TRBV5-1 and TRBJ2-1, is KAGVTQTPRYLIKTRGQQVTLSCSPISGHRSVSWYQQTPGQGLQFLFEYFSETQRNKGNFPGRFSGRQFSNSRSEMNVSTLELGDSALYLCASSLTSGRNNEQFFGPGTRLTVL.